Listed here are 25 T cell receptor beta chains from one sample, sequenced in a study of post-analysis software for immune sequencing data. Overall study results and limits: The study found TRBV5-6, TRBV5-1 and TRBV20-1 among five or six TRBV segments more frequent in patients than controls.

TCR beta cDNA libraries included unique molecular identifiers. TCRdb processed the PCR reads anew with MiXCR; each CDR3 protein has one entry. The sample carries roughly 580,000 distinct CDR3 sequences, around 44% recorded once. These receptors' targets are unknown. The sample taken for sequencing was blood. The receptors here all came from a girl between 5 and 17 years old with multiple sclerosis.

The chain joins TRBV9 to TRBJ1-6, with no clear D. There are 15 residues in the CDR3. Germline V gene sequence: CDR1 SGDLS, CDR2 YYNGEE. Trimming cost V 0 bases and J 1 base, with 5 bases left between them. This CDR3 is CASSVDGSYNSPLHF. The CDR3 coding sequence is TGTGCCAGCAGCGTAGATGGGTCCTATAATTCACCCCTCCACTTT.

The chain recombines TRBV3-1 with TRBJ2-5, with a tentative D call TRBD2 (5 bases). The CDR3 extends over 15 amino acids. CDR1 and CDR2 (germline): LGHDT, YNNKEL (reference sequence). The V and J ends lost 0 bases and 0 bases respectively, with 8 bases between them. CDR3 sequence: CASSQELGHQETQYF. CDR3 DNA sequence: TGTGCCAGCAGCCAAGAACTAGGTCACCAAGAGACCCAGTACTTC.

The chain carries TRBV12-3 or TRBV12-4 and TRBJ1-5, with a weak D call TRBD1 (5 bases). The V gene lost 7 bases and the J gene lost 1 base, with 14 bases spanning the gap. CDR3 size: 15 residues. This CDR3 reads CASNRQGGSNQPQHF. The CDR3 DNA reads TGTGCCAGCAACCGTCAGGGTGGAAGCAATCAGCCCCAGCATTTT.

V and J are TRBV7-6 and TRBJ1-1; unclear D gene. Germline lookup yields CDR1 SGHVS and CDR2 FNYEAQ. This CDR3 is 14 amino acids long. Deletions cut 4 bases from V and 0 bases from J, with 9 bases between. CDR3 sequence reads: CASSSRIMNTEAFF. DNA for the CDR3: TGTGCCAGCAGCTCTCGCATTATGAACACTGAAGCTTTCTTT.

The chain has TRBV4-1 and TRBJ2-5; TRBD2 agrees at 10 bases. Germline CDR1 reads MGHRA; CDR2 reads YSYEKL. The CDR3 extends over 16 amino acids. V was clipped by 5 bases and J by 2 bases; unmatched bases: 8. The chain's CDR3 is CASSFRVTSGQETQYF. The DNA for the CDR3 is TGCGCCAGCAGCTTCCGCGTGACTAGCGGGCAAGAGACCCAGTACTTC.

The J gene is TRBJ2-7, the V gene TRBV4-1, with 7 bases matching TRBD2. Trimming cost V 0 bases and J 0 bases; bases outside gene matches: 5. CDR1 is MGHRA and CDR2 is YSYEKL in the germline V gene. The CDR3 runs 16 residues. This chain's CDR3 is CASSQDWLAVSYEQYF. The CDR3 DNA sequence: TGCGCCAGCAGCCAAGACTGGCTAGCGGTCTCCTACGAGCAGTACTTC.

The V and J genes are TRBV2 and TRBJ1-5; tentatively, D is TRBD1 (5 bases). The CDR3 extends over 14 amino acids. V gave up 5 bases and J gave up 5 bases, with 13 bases separating them. Germline V lookup: CDR1 SNHLY, CDR2 FYNNEI. The CDR3 loop reads CASSRSTGDQPQHF. The DNA for the CDR3 is TGTGCCAGCAGTCGGTCGACGGGGGATCAGCCCCAGCATTTT.

The chain has TRBV12-3 or TRBV12-4 and TRBJ1-2; D remains unclear. Trimming took off 5 bases at V and 8 bases at J, with 21 bases between the two ends. This CDR3 has 15 residues. This chain's CDR3 is CASSRTGDVARGYTF. DNA for the CDR3: TGTGCCAGCAGTCGGACTGGTGACGTGGCTAGGGGCTACACCTTC.

Worth noting for this clonotype: This CDR3 fails to terminate in the conserved phenylalanine or tryptophan, so it likely reflects a read error. V and J are TRBV7-9 and TRBJ1-2, with TRBD1 matching over 7 bases. Germline CDR1 SEHNR, CDR2 FQNEAQ (reference sequence). V was clipped by 10 bases and J by 1 base; unmatched bases: 12. There are 15 residues in the CDR3. Here the CDR3 reads CATVKTGANNYGYTI. The CDR3, as DNA: TGTGCCACCGTAAAAACAGGGGCTAATAACTATGGCTACACCATC.

This clonotype has more than one count but fewer than ten. This chain connects TRBV11-2 to TRBJ2-1, with 8 bases that match TRBD2. The CDR3 spans 15 residues. Germline V lookup: CDR1 SGHAT, CDR2 FQNNGV. With V trimmed by 6 bases and J by 8 bases, 12 bases remained unmatched. The DNA of the CDR3 is TGTGCCAGCAGTAAATCAGCGGGGGCTAGCCATGAGCAGTTCTTC. Protein product: CASSKSAGASHEQFF.

This sequence joins TRBV6-5 and TRBJ2-7; 7 bases match TRBD2. V lost 4 bases, J lost 5 bases, and 5 bases stayed unmatched. The CDR3 runs to 13 residues. Germline V gives CDR1 MNHEY, CDR2 SVGAGI. CDR3: CASSSTAGDEQYF. CDR3 nucleotides: TGTGCCAGCAGTTCCACCGCGGGGGACGAGCAGTACTTC.

Of note for this clonotype: At one end, the junction sequence differs from germline, possibly due to a read error. This chain joins TRBV20-1 and TRBJ1-2; possibly TRBD1 for D (5 bases). The CDR3 is made up of 13 amino acids. Looked up from germline, CDR1 is DFQATT and CDR2 is SNEGSKA (reference sequence). CDR3 in amino acids: CLTWAREGYGDTF. The CDR3 bases are TGCCTCACCTGGGCCAGGGAAGGGTATGGCGACACCTTC.

A single count supports this clonotype. The rearrangement links TRBV5-5 to TRBJ1-2, with 9 bases aligning to TRBD1. The germline gives CDR1 SGHKS, CDR2 YYEKEE (reference sequence). V trimming: 3 bases; J trimming: 3 bases; junction bases outside the gene matches: 9. CDR3 length: 16 amino acids. CDR3 residues: CASSSAGTGRDYGYTF. The DNA of the CDR3 is TGTGCCAGCAGCTCTGCCGGGACAGGGCGCGACTATGGCTACACCTTC.

The genes are TRBV6-5 and TRBJ1-1; a weak D match, TRBD1 (5 bases). This CDR3 contains 15 residues. V lost 0 bases, J lost 6 bases, and 14 bases lay in between. The germline gives CDR1 MNHEY, CDR2 SVGAGI. Here the CDR3 DNA reads TGTGCCAGCAGTTACTCCTTGGGGGGGGTCGCTGAAGCTTTCTTT. Protein sequence: CASSYSLGGVAEAFF.

This clonotype was seen only a few times. Compared with germline, one end of the junction differs, possibly owing to a read error. V and J are TRBV25-1 and TRBJ2-7, with D perhaps matching TRBD1 or TRBD2 (5 bases each). Germline V lookup: CDR1 MGHDK, CDR2 SYGVNS. The CDR3 is 13 amino acids. In DNA, the CDR3 is TGTACCAGCAGGGACGCCAACTCCTACGAGCAGTACTTC. Protein product: CTSRDANSYEQYF.

This clonotype was counted only a few times. The V and J genes are TRBV9 and TRBJ2-7; D perhaps matches TRBD2 (5 bases). The CDR3 consists of 15 residues. V was pared by 2 bases and J by 0 bases, with 12 bases between. The germline gives CDR1 SGDLS, CDR2 YYNGEE. DNA of the CDR3: TGTGCCAGCAGCGTGGGAGAAGGGTACTCCTACGAGCAGTACTTC. Its protein is CASSVGEGYSYEQYF.

The chain couples TRBV12-3 or TRBV12-4 to TRBJ2-1, with 14 bases aligning to TRBD2. This CDR3 is built from 18 residues. Losses at the gene ends were 10 bases for V and 4 bases for J; bases not matched to a gene: 15. For the CDR3, the DNA is TGTGCCATCGAAATAGGACTAGCGGGAGGCTCTAGGTACAATGAGCAGTTCTTC. Protein: CAIEIGLAGGSRYNEQFF.

The chain couples TRBV5-5 to TRBJ2-1; 11 positions agree with TRBD2. This CDR3 spans 16 amino acids. Germline CDR1 SGHKS, CDR2 YYEKEE (reference sequence). The J segment lost 2 bases and the V segment lost 4 bases, leaving 5 bases of the junction unmatched. The CDR3 bases are TGTGCCAGCAGCCTACTAGCGGGAGACGCCTACAATGAGCAGTTCTTC. It codes for CASSLLAGDAYNEQFF.

CDR3 amino acids: CASSRLGQGTYEQYF. Written as DNA, the CDR3 is TGTGCCAGCAGCCGCCTGGGGCAGGGAACCTACGAGCAGTACTTC. The chain has TRBV12-3 or TRBV12-4 and TRBJ2-7, with D possibly being TRBD1 (5 bases). The CDR3 runs to 15 residues. V lost 6 bases and J 2 bases, leaving 17 bases between the germline ends.

Only a few counts were recorded for this clonotype. The chain combines TRBV6-5 with TRBJ2-3; no clear D gene. The V gene lost 6 bases and the J gene lost 3 bases, with 13 bases spanning the gap. This CDR3 has 14 amino acids. From germline, CDR1 is MNHEY and CDR2 SVGAGI. CDR3 region: CASSPTLRTDTQYF. DNA of the CDR3: TGTGCCAGCAGCCCGACCCTAAGGACAGATACGCAGTATTTT.

The chain recombines TRBV24-1 with TRBJ2-1, with D tentatively TRBD1 (6 bases). Germline V gene sequence: CDR1 KGHDR, CDR2 SFDVKD. The CDR3 is 15 amino acids. Trimming stripped 5 bases from V and 6 bases from J, with 16 bases between. The CDR3: CATSGRGTAGNEQFF. The CDR3 region has the DNA TGTGCCACCAGTGGAAGGGGGACGGCCGGCAATGAGCAGTTCTTC.

The chain links TRBV6-5 to TRBJ2-7, with D hard to call. The J call may be wrong; the DNA end is better matched by TRBJ2-5. The CDR3 sequence is 15 residues long. CDR1 and CDR2 from the germline V gene are MNHEY and SVGAGI. The CDR3 protein is CASKLHDRVLETQYF. The CDR3 DNA reads as TGTGCCAGCAAACTTCACGATCGGGTGCTAGAGACCCAGTACTTC.

The rearrangement uses TRBV7-9 and TRBJ2-7; a possible D gene is TRBD2 (5 bases). The end of the DNA aligns better with TRBJ2-5, so the J call may be wrong. Germline-derived CDR1 and CDR2 are SEHNR and FQNEAQ (reference sequence). The CDR3 spans 13 residues. The CDR3 DNA reads TGTGCCAGCAGTCGATCTCAGGAGGCGACCCAGTACTTC. Translating gives CASSRSQEATQYF.

This sequence joins TRBV7-9 and TRBJ1-2; 9 bases agree with TRBD1. CDR3 length equals 16 residues. J lost 6 bases, V lost 3 bases, and 11 bases had no gene match. In germline, CDR1 is SEHNR, CDR2 FQNEAQ (reference sequence). CDR3 amino acids: CASSFNFRDRVNGYTF. Written as DNA, the CDR3 is TGTGCCAGCAGCTTTAATTTCCGGGACAGGGTTAATGGCTACACCTTC.

The chain couples TRBV20-1 to TRBJ2-5; unclear D gene. This CDR3 is 12 amino acids long. V was shortened by 6 bases and J by 11 bases, with 19 bases between the two germline ends. Germline CDR1 reads DFQATT; CDR2 reads SNEGSKA (reference sequence). CDR3 DNA sequence: TGCAGTGCGGGATCCCTCACCAATGAGCAGTACTTC. Amino acids: CSAGSLTNEQYF.